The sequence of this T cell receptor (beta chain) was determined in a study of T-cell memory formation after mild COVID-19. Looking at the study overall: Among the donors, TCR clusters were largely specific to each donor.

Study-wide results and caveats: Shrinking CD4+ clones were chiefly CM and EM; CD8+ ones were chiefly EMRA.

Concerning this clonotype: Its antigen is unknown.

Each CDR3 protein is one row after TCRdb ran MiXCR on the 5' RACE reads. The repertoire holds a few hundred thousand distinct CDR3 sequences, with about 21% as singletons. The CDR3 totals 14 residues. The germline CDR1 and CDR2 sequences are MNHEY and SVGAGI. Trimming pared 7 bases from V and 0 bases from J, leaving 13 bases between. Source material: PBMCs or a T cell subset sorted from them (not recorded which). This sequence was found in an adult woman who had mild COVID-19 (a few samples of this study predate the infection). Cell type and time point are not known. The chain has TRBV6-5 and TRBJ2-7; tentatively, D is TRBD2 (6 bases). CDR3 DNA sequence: TGTGCCAGCAAGAGGGGACTTTCCTCCTACGAGCAGTACTTC. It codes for CASKRGLSSYEQYF.